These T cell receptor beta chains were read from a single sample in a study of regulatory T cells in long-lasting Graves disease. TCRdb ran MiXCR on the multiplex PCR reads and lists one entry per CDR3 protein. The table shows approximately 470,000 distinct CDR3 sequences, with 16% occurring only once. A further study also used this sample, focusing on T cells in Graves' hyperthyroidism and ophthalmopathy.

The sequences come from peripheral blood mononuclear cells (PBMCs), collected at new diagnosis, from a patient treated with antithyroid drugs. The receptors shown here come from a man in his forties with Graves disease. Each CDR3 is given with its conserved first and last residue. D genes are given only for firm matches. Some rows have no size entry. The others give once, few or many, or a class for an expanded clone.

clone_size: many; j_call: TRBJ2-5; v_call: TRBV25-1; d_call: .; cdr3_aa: CASSESRPPHTQYF; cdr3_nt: TGTGCCAGCAGTGAATCTAGACCTCCCCATACCCAGTACTTC
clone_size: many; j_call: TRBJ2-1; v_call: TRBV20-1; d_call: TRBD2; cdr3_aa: CSALRRLAGLRNEQFF; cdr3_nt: TGCAGTGCTCTCCGCCGACTAGCGGGCCTGAGGAATGAGCAGTTCTTC
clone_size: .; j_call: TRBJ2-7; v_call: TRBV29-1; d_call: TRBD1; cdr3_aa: CSVRDRVGSYEQYF; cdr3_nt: TGCAGCGTTCGGGACAGGGTTGGGTCATACGAGCAGTACTTC
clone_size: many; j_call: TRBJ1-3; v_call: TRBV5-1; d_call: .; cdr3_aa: CASSFDGNTIYF; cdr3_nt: TGCGCCAGCAGCTTTGATGGAAACACCATATATTTT
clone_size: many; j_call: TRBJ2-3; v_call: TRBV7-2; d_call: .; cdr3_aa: CASSLRLVPDTQYF; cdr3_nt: TGTGCCAGCAGCCTTAGACTAGTCCCAGATACGCAGTATTTT
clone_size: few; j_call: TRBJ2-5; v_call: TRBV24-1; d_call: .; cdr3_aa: CATRRRDQETQYF; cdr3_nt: TGTGCCACCAGGAGGCGGGACCAAGAGACCCAGTACTTC
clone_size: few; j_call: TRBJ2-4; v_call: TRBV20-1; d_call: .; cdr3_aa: CSATHSGSLAKNIQYF; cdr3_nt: TGCAGTGCTACACATAGCGGATCCCTAGCCAAAAACATTCAGTACTTC
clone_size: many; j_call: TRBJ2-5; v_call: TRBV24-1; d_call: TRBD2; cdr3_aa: CATSEMKTSEQETQYF; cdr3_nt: TGTGCCACCAGTGAGATGAAGACTAGCGAACAAGAGACCCAGTACTTC
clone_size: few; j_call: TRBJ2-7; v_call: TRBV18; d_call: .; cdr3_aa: CASSSRTKPYEQYF; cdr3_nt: TGTGCCAGCTCGTCTCGGACTAAACCCTACGAGCAGTACTTC
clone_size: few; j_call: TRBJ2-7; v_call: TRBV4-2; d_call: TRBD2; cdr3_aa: CASSQLAGGSSYEQYF; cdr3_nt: TGTGCCAGCAGCCAGCTAGCGGGAGGGAGCTCCTACGAGCAGTACTTC
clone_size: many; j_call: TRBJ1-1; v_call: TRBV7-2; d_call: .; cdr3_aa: CASSLDSLFSQNTEAFF; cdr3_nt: TGTGCCAGCAGCTTAGATAGTCTTTTCAGTCAAAACACTGAAGCTTTCTTT
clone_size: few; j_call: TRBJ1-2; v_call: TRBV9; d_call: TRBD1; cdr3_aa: CASSVGTVPGYTF; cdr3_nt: TGTGCCAGCAGCGTGGGGACAGTTCCTGGCTACACCTTC
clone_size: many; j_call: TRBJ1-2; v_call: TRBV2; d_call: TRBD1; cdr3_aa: CASSGVEQGASGYTF; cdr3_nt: TGTGCCAGCAGTGGGGTAGAGCAGGGGGCGAGTGGCTACACCTTC
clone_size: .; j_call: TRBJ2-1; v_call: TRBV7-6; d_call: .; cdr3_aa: CASSLSYGGEQFF; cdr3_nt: TGTGCCAGCAGCTTAAGTTACGGAGGGGAGCAGTTCTTC
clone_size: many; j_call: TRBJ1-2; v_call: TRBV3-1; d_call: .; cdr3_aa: CASSQDQEAAGYTF; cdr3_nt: TGTGCCAGCAGCCAAGATCAAGAAGCAGCTGGCTACACCTTC
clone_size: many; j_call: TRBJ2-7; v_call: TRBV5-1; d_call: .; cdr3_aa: CASSLVVSSSYEQYF; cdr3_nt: TGCGCCAGCAGCTTGGTGGTTTCCTCCTCCTACGAGCAGTACTTC
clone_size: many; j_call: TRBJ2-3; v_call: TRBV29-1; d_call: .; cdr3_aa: CSAEQAGDTQYF; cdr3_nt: TGCAGCGCCGAACAGGCGGGAGATACGCAGTATTTT
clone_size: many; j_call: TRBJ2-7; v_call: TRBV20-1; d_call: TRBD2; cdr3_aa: CSAAGTTREQYF; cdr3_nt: TGCAGTGCTGCCGGGACTACCAGGGAGCAGTACTTC
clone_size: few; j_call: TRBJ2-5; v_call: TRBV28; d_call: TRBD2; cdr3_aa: CASSYPGLATKTRYF; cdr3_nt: TGTGCCAGCAGTTATCCGGGACTAGCTACGAAGACCCGGTACTTC
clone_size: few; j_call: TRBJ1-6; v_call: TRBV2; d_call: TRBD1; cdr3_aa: CASIPNRGYNSPLHF; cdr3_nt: TGTGCCAGCATCCCAAACAGGGGATATAATTCACCCCTCCACTTT
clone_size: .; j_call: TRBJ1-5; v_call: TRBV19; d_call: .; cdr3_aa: CASSDPSLNQPQHF; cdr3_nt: TGTGCCAGTTCCGACCCGAGCCTCAATCAGCCCCAGCATTTT
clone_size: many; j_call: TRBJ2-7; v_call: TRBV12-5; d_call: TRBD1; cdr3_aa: CASSGTGIPYEQYF; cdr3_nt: TGTGCTAGCTCCGGGACAGGGATTCCCTACGAGCAGTACTTC
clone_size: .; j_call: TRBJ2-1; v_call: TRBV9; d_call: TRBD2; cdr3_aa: CASSVEAGGLYEQFF; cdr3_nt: TGTGCCAGCAGCGTAGAGGCGGGAGGGCTCTATGAGCAGTTCTTC
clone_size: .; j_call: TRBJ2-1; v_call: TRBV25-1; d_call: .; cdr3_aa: CASVDSTNEQFF; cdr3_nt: TGTGCCAGCGTGGACAGCACCAATGAGCAGTTCTTC
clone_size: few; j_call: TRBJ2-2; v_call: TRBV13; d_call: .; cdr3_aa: CASSFPGAGELFF; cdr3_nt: TGTGCCAGCAGCTTCCCGGGGGCCGGGGAGCTGTTTTTT
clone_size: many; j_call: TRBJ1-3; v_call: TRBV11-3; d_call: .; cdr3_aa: CASSPTVGNTIYF; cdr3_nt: TGTGCCAGCAGTCCGACAGTTGGAAACACCATATATTTT
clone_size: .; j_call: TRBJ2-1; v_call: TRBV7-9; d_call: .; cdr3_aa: CASSLDVTLYNEQFF; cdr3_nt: TGTGCCAGCAGCTTAGATGTGACACTCTACAATGAGCAGTTCTTC
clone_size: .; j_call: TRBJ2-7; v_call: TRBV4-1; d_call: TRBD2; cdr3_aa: CASSQARTSGTNQQYF; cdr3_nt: TGCGCCAGCAGCCAAGCTAGGACTAGCGGGACCAACCAGCAGTACTTC
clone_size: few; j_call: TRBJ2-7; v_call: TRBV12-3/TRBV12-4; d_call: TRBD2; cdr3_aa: CASSLAPGLAYEQYF; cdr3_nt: TGTGCCAGCAGTTTAGCGCCGGGACTAGCGTACGAGCAGTACTTC
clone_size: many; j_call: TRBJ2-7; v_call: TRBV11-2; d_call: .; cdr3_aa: CASSLSDRGEQYF; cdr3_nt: TGTGCCAGCAGCTTATCCGACCGCGGAGAGCAGTACTTC
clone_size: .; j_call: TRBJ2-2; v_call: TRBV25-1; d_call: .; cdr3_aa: CASIRISGPAAGELFF; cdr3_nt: TGTGCCAGCATTCGGATTTCCGGGCCGGCGGCCGGGGAGCTGTTTTTT
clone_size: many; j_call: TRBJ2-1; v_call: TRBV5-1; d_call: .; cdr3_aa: CASSLGVPVSYNEQFF; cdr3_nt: TGCGCCAGCAGCTTGGGGGTTCCGGTTTCCTACAATGAGCAGTTCTTC
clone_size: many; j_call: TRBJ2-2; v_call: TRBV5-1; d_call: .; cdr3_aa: CASSPRSFGELFF; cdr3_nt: TGCGCCAGCAGCCCACGCTCGTTCGGGGAGCTGTTTTTT
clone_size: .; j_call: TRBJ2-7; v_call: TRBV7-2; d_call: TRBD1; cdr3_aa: CASSLEWDSSYEQYF; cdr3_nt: TGTGCCAGCAGCTTAGAATGGGACAGCTCCTACGAGCAGTACTTC
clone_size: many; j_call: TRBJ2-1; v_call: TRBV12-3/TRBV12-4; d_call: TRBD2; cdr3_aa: CASRTSGGPNEQFF; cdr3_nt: TGTGCCAGCAGGACTAGCGGGGGCCCCAATGAGCAGTTCTTC
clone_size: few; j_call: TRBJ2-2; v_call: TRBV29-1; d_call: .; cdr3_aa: CSAPTTNTGELFF; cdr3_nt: TGCAGCGCCCCGACAACGAACACCGGGGAGCTGTTTTTT
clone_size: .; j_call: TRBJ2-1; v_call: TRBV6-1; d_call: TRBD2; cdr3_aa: CASRLAGKYNEQFF; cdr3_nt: TGTGCCAGCAGACTAGCGGGGAAATACAATGAGCAGTTCTTC
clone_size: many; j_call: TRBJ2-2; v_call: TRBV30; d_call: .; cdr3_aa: CAWSRVRNTGELFF; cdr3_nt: TGTGCCTGGAGTAGAGTCAGAAACACCGGGGAGCTGTTTTTT
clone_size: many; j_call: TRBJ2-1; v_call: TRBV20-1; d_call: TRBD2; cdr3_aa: CSAASGRGNNEQFF; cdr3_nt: TGCAGTGCTGCGAGCGGGAGGGGTAACAATGAGCAGTTCTTC
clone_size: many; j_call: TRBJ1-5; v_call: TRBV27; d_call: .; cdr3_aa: CASSFVFGEGVGHQHF; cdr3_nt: TGTGCCAGCAGCTTTGTTTTCGGGGAGGGGGTTGGTCACCAGCATTTT
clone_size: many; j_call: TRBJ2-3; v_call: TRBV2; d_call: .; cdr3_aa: CASTRGTSSPADTQYF; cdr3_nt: TGTGCCAGCACCAGAGGGACCTCTAGCCCGGCAGATACGCAGTATTTT
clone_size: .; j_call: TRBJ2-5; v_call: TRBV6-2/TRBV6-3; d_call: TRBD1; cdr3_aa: CASSDAGGVGTQYF; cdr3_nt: TGTGCCAGCAGTGACGCAGGGGGCGTTGGGACCCAGTACTTC
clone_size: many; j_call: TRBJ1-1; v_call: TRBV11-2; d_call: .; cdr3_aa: CASSSPGARTEAFF; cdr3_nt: TGTGCCAGCAGCTCTCCGGGGGCGCGAACTGAAGCTTTCTTT
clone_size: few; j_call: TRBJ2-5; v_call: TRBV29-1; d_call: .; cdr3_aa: CSVALATKETQYF; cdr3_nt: TGCAGCGTTGCCCTAGCGACGAAAGAGACCCAGTACTTC